This T cell receptor beta chain is drawn from a study of blood T cell repertoires in COVID-19. Study-wide context: Material from acute and convalescent COVID-19 was sourced from the United States, Italy and Spain. Nucleic acid was either cDNA or gDNA, and it came from T cells, B-cell-depleted T cells, or PBMCs.

V lost 6 bases, J lost 0 bases, and 1 base stayed unmatched. The CDR3 runs 13 residues. Germline loops: CDR1 SQVTM, CDR2 ANQGSEA. Per the original data handling: Scientists estimated how many nucleated cells there were by amplifying reference gene primers. Sequenced by immunoSEQ multiplex PCR; TCRdb stores in-frame clones only, minus some. V and J calls plus clone size are reproduced from that table; the DNA served to infer D and trimming. Among some 110,000 clones listed, around 80% were seen once. The TCR was taken from a man between 65 and 79 years old with acute or convalescent COVID-19. The sequenced sample was peripheral blood. The V call is TRBV29-1, the J call TRBJ1-2; 10 bases are a match to TRBD1. The CDR3 loop is CSVGTGANYGYTF. The CDR3 DNA follows: TGCAGCGTGGGGACAGGGGCTAACTATGGCTACACCTTC. The variable domain in full, with the rest retrieved from reference TRBV29-1 and TRBJ1-2, is SAVISQKPSRDICQRGTSLTIQCQVDSQVTMMFWYRQQPGQSLTLIATANQGSEATYESGFVIDKFPISRPNLTFSTLTVSNMSPEDSSIYLCSVGTGANYGYTFGSGTRLTVV.